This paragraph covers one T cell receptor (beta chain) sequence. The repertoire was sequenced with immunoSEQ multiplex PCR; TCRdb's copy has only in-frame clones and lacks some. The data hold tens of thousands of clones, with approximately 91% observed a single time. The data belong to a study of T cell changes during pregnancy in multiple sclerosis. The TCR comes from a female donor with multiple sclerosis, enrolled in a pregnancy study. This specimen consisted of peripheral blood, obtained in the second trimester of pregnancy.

The chain's CDR3 is CASSPNGLEQFF. CDR3 sequence (DNA): TGTGCCAGCAGCCCCAATGGGCTGGAGCAGTTCTTC. The V gene is TRBV7-3, the J gene TRBJ2-1; D is ambiguous. Trimming removed 5 bases from V and 10 bases from J, with 12 bases in between. This CDR3 is 12 amino acids long. CDR1 and CDR2 from the germline V gene are SGHTA and FQGTGA.